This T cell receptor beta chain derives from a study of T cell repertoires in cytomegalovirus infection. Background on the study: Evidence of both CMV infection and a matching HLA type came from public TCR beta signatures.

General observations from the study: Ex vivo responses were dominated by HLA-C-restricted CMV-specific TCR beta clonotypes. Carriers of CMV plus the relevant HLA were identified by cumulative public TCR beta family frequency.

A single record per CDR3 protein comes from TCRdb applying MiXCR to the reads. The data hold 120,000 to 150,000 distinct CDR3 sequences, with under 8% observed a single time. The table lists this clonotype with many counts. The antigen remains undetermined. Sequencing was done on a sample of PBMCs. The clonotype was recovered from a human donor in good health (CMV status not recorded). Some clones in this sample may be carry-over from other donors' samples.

The CDR3 region is CASSLRKVNAVYGYTF. CDR3 DNA: TGTGCCAGCAGCTTAAGGAAAGTGAACGCGGTCTATGGCTACACCTTC. The rearrangement uses TRBV7-3 and TRBJ1-2; D unclear. This CDR3 has 16 amino acids. Looked up from germline, CDR1 is SGHTA and CDR2 is FQGTGA. V dropped 1 base and J dropped 4 bases, with 16 bases sitting between them.